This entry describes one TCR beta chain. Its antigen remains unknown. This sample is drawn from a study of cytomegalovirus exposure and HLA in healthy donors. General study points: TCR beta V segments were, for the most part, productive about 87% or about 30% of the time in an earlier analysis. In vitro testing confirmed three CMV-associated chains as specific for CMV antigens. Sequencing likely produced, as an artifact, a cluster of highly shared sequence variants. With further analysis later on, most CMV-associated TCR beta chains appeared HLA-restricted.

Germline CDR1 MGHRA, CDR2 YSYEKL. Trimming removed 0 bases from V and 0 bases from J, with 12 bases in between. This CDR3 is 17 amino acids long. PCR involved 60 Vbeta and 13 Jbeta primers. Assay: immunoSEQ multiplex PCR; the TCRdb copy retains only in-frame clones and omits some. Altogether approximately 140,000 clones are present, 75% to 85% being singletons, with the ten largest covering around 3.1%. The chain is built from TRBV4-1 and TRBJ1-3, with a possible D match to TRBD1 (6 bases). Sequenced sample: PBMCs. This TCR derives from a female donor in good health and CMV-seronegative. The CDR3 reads CASSQETPRGSGNTIYF. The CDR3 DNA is TGCGCCAGCAGCCAAGAAACACCCAGGGGCTCTGGAAACACCATATATTTT.